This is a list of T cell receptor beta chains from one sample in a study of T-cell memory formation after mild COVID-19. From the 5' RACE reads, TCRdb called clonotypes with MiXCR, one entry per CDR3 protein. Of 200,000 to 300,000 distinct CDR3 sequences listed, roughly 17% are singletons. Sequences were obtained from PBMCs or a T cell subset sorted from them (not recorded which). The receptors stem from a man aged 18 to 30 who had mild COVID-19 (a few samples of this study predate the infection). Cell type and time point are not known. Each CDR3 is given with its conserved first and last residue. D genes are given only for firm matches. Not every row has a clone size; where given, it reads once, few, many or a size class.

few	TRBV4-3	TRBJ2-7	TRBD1	CASSPTSTGGYEQYF	TGCGCCAGCAGCCCGACCTCGACAGGGGGCTACGAGCAGTACTTC
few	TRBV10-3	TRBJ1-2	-	CAISESTRDVNNYGYTF	TGTGCCATCAGTGAGTCGACCCGGGACGTCAATAACTATGGCTACACCTTC
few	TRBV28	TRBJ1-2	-	CASSLGQGWSRGYTF	TGTGCCAGCAGTTTGGGGCAGGGGTGGTCGCGGGGCTACACCTTC
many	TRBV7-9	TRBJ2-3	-	CASSPRALTDTQYF	TGTGCCAGCAGCCCCCGGGCCCTCACAGATACGCAGTATTTT
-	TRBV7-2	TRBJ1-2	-	CASSLAGDFYGYTF	TGTGCCAGCAGCTTAGCAGGGGATTTCTATGGCTACACCTTC
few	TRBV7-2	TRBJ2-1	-	CASSFAGAEQFF	TGTGCCAGCAGCTTTGCAGGGGCCGAGCAGTTCTTC
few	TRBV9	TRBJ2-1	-	CASSVAYEQFF	TGTGCCAGCAGCGTAGCTTACGAGCAGTTCTTC
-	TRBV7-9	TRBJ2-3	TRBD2	CASSDVGTSGADTQYF	TGTGCCAGCAGCGACGTCGGGACTAGCGGCGCAGATACGCAGTATTTT
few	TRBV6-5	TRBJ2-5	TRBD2	CASSYDGLVFNQETQYF	TGTGCCAGCAGTTACGACGGACTAGTATTCAACCAAGAGACCCAGTACTTC
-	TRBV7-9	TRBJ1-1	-	CASSLPGARTEAFF	TGTGCCAGCAGCTTACCGGGGGCTCGAACTGAAGCTTTCTTT
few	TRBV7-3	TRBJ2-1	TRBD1	CASSSDRGNHNEQFF	TGTGCCAGCAGCAGCGACAGGGGTAACCACAATGAGCAGTTCTTC
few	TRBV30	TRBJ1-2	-	CAWSATGYGYTF	TGTGCCTGGAGCGCCACAGGGTACGGCTACACCTTC
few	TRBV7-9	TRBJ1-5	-	CASSSPRGVLSNQPQHF	TGTGCCAGCAGCTCTCCGAGAGGCGTCCTTAGCAATCAGCCCCAGCATTTT
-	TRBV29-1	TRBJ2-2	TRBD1	CSVGDRKNTGELFF	TGCAGCGTGGGGGACAGGAAGAACACCGGGGAGCTGTTTTTT
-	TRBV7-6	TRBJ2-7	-	CASSRRGFSEQYF	TGTGCCAGCAGCCGACGGGGGTTCAGCGAGCAGTACTTC
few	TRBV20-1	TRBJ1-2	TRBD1	CSAPRGDRGNVGYTF	TGCAGTGCTCCTCGAGGGGACAGGGGAAATGTAGGCTACACCTTC
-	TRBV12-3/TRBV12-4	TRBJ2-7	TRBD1	CASSNTGTAAYEQYF	TGTGCCAGCAGCAATACTGGGACAGCTGCCTACGAGCAGTACTTC
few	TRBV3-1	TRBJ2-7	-	CASGNRGGEQYF	TGTGCCAGCGGTAATAGGGGAGGCGAGCAGTACTTC
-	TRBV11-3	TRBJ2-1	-	CASSRPRLVSYNEQFF	TGTGCCAGCAGCCGTCCCAGGCTCGTCTCCTACAATGAGCAGTTCTTC
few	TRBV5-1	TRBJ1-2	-	CASSPEAWASGYTF	TGCGCCAGCAGTCCGGAGGCTTGGGCGAGTGGCTACACCTTC
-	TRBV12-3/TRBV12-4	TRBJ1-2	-	CASSPPRLSYGYTF	TGTGCCAGCAGCCCCCCAAGGCTGAGCTATGGCTACACCTTC
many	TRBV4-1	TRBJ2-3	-	CASSQGPNTQYF	TGCGCCAGCAGCCAGGGTCCTAATACGCAGTATTTT
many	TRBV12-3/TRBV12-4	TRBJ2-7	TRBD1	CASSAGQGSYEQYF	TGTGCCAGCAGTGCGGGACAGGGCAGTTACGAGCAGTACTTC
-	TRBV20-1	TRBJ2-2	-	CSARSLEANTGELFF	TGCAGTGCTAGAAGTCTGGAAGCGAACACCGGGGAGCTGTTTTTT
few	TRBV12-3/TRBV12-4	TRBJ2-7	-	CASSSLDYEQYF	TGTGCCAGCAGTTCCTTAGACTACGAGCAGTACTTC
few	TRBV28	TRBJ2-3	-	CAGKDSSSTDTQYF	TGTGCCGGAAAAGACAGTTCTAGCACAGATACGCAGTATTTT
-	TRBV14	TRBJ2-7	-	CASRRTGSRYEQYF	TGTGCCAGCAGGCGAACAGGGTCAAGGTACGAGCAGTACTTC
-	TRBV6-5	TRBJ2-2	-	CASSYLVDTGELFF	TGTGCCAGCAGTTACCTGGTCGACACCGGGGAGCTGTTTTTT
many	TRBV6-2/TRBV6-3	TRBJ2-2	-	CASSARPTGELFF	TGTGCCAGCAGTGCCCGCCCCACCGGGGAGCTGTTTTTT
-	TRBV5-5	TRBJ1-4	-	CASSSVGGSRIATNEKLFF	TGTGCCAGCAGCTCCGTGGGCGGGAGTCGGATTGCAACTAATGAAAAACTGTTTTTT
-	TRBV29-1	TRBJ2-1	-	CSVVAPGGDLPIEQFF	TGCAGCGTCGTAGCTCCGGGTGGGGACCTGCCTATAGAGCAGTTCTTC
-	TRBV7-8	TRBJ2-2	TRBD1	CASRKSRLRDRGAGELFF	TGTGCCAGTCGCAAGTCGAGACTCCGGGACAGGGGTGCCGGGGAGCTGTTTTTT
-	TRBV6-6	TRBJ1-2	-	CASSYVGGSYGYTF	TGTGCCAGCAGTTACGTGGGCGGAAGCTATGGCTACACCTTC
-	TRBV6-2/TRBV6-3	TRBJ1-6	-	CASSYSIGGSPLHF	TGTGCCAGCAGTTACTCGATCGGGGGTTCACCCCTCCACTTT
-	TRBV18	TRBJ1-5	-	CASSPRRDNQPQHF	TGTGCCAGCTCCCCCCGGAGGGACAATCAGCCCCAGCATTTT
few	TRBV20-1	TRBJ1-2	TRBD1	CSASKGTGNYGYTF	TGCAGTGCTAGTAAGGGGACAGGGAACTATGGCTACACCTTC
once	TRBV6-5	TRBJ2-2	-	CASRGTVNTGELFF	TGTGCCAGCCGGGGGACAGTGAACACCGGGGAGCTGTTTTTT
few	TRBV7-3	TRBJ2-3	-	CASQGSDTQYF	TGTGCCAGCCAGGGATCAGATACGCAGTATTTT
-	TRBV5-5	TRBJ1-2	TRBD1	CASSFNQRTGFGYGYTF	TGTGCCAGCAGCTTTAATCAAAGGACAGGGTTTGGGTATGGCTACACCTTC
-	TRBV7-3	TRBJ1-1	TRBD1	CASSPSGGNTEAFF	TGTGCCAGCAGCCCCTCAGGGGGCAATACTGAAGCTTTCTTT
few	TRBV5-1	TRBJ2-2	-	CASSLVTAGTGELFF	TGCGCCAGCAGCTTGGTAACGGCAGGGACCGGGGAGCTGTTTTTT
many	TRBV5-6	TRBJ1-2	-	CASSLPPAYGYTF	TGTGCCAGCAGCTTGCCCCCAGCCTATGGCTACACCTTC
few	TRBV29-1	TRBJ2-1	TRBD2	CSVLIAGGNEQFF	TGCAGCGTACTCATAGCGGGGGGAAATGAGCAGTTCTTC
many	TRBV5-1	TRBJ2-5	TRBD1	CASSSSGQGASETQYF	TGCGCCAGCAGCTCTTCCGGACAGGGGGCCTCGGAGACCCAGTACTTC
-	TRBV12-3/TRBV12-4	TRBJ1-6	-	CASSFGGAYNSPLHF	TGTGCCAGCAGTTTCGGGGGGGCGTATAATTCACCCCTCCACTTT
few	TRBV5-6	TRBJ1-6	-	CASSRDLSYNSPLHF	TGTGCCAGCAGCCGGGATCTCTCCTATAATTCACCCCTCCACTTT
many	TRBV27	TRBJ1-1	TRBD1	CATSARKGAMNTEAFF	TGTGCCACCTCTGCCCGGAAGGGGGCCATGAACACTGAAGCTTTCTTT
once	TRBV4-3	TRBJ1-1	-	CASSQELGSLGRAFF	TGCGCCAGCAGCCAAGAATTGGGGTCTCTAGGTAGAGCTTTCTTT
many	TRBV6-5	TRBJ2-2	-	CASKGFSGYGELFF	TGTGCCAGCAAAGGTTTTTCGGGTTACGGGGAGCTGTTTTTT
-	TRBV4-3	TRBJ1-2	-	CASSQDTINYGYTF	TGCGCCAGCAGCCAAGATACGATTAACTATGGCTACACCTTC
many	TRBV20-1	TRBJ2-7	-	CSARDLGSFYEQYF	TGCAGTGCTAGAGATTTAGGATCGTTCTACGAGCAGTACTTC
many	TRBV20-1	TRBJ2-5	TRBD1	CSPPGLGGGETQYF	TGCAGCCCACCCGGTCTAGGGGGCGGGGAGACCCAGTACTTC
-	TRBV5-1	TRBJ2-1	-	CASSISGVNNEQFF	TGCGCCAGCAGTATTAGCGGAGTCAACAATGAGCAGTTCTTC